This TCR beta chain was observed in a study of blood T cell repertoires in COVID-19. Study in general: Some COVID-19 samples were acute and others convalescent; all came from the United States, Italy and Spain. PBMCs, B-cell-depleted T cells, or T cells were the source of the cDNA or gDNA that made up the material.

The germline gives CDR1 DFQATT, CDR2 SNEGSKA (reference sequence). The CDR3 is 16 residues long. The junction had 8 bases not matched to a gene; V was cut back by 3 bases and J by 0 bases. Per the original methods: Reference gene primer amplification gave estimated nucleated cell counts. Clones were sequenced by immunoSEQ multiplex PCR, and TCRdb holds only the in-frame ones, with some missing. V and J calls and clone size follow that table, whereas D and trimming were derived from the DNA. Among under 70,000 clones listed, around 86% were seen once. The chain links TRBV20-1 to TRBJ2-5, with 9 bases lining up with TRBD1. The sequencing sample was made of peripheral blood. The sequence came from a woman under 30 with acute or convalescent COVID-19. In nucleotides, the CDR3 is TGCAGTGCTAGTGGAGGACAGGGGACGTACCAAGAGACCCAGTACTTC. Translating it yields CSASGGQGTYQETQYF.